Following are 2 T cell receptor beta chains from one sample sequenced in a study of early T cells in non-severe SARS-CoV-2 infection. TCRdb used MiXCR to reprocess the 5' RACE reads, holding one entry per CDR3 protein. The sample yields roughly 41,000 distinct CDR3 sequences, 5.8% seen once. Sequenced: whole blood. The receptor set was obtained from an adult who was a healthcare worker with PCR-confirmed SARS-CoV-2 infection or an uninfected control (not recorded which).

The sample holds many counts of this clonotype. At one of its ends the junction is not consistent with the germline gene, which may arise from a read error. CDR3 in amino acids: CASSPLGTQYGYTF. CDR3 in DNA: TGTGCTAGCAGTCCCCTTGGGACACAATATGGCTACACCTTC. The genes are TRBV7-7 and TRBJ1-2, with D possibly TRBD1 on 6 matching bases. The CDR3 is made up of 14 amino acids. Germline V gives CDR1 SSHAT, CDR2 FNYEAQ (reference sequence).

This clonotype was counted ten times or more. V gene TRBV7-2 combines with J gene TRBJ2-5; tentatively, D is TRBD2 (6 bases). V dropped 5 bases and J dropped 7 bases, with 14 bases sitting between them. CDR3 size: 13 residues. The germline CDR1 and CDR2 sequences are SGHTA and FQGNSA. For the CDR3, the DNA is TGTGCCAGCAGCCCGTTCGTCGGGGGGACCCAGTACTTC. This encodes CASSPFVGGTQYF.